This T cell receptor beta chain was recorded in a study of identical twins. General observations from the study: The same donors were not followed; conclusions instead depended on cross-sectional statistical analysis. Out-of-frame beta sequences exhibited a weaker degree of excess twin sharing.

V lost 2 bases and J lost 3, with 12 bases in between. Germline V gene sequence: CDR1 SGHRS, CDR2 YFSETQ. This CDR3 region has 15 residues. Each cDNA held unique molecular identifiers, and template switching gave it a universal primer site. TCRdb re-derived calls from the 5' RACE reads in MiXCR, one entry per CDR3 protein. The sample includes approximately 530,000 distinct CDR3 sequences, approximately 20% of them seen just once. With respect to this clonotype: The antigen is undetermined.

These same records also appear under a second study, on yellow fever vaccine responses in identical twins.

The V and J genes are TRBV5-1 and TRBJ2-1; D is possibly TRBD2 (5 bases). The sequenced material came from CD4+ T cells sorted from blood. This TCR derives from a woman between 18 and 30 years old in good health. CDR3 coding DNA: TGCGCCAGCAGCTTCGGGGAAACGGACTACAATGAGCAGTTCTTC. Encoded protein: CASSFGETDYNEQFF. The whole variable domain, filled in from reference TRBV5-1 and TRBJ2-1, reads KAGVTQTPRYLIKTRGQQVTLSCSPISGHRSVSWYQQTPGQGLQFLFEYFSETQRNKGNFPGRFSGRQFSNSRSEMNVSTLELGDSALYLCASSFGETDYNEQFFGPGTRLTVL.